What follows is one T cell receptor beta chain and its context. Germline assignment: CDR1 MGHRA and CDR2 YSYEKL. V lost 0 bases, J lost 1 base, and 6 bases lay in between. The CDR3 has 15 residues. Amplified regions were TCR beta CDR3 sequences from RNA transcripts. First-round RT-PCR with HTBI primers amplified the TCR CDR3 region. TCRdb re-called the multiplex PCR reads with MiXCR, one entry per CDR3 protein. The repertoire consists of 490,000 or so distinct CDR3 sequences, with around 43% occurring once and the leading ten covering about 40%. The data originate from a study of T cells in Graves' hyperthyroidism and ophthalmopathy.

The chain couples TRBV4-1 to TRBJ1-4, with D unclear. This sequence was found in an adult woman with Graves' disease, either hyperthyroidism or ophthalmopathy (not recorded which). The sample was peripheral blood or thyroid tissue (not recorded which). CDR3 sequence reads: CASSQESLTNEKLFF. The CDR3 nucleotides are TGCGCCAGCAGCCAAGAGAGTTTAACTAATGAAAAACTGTTTTTT.